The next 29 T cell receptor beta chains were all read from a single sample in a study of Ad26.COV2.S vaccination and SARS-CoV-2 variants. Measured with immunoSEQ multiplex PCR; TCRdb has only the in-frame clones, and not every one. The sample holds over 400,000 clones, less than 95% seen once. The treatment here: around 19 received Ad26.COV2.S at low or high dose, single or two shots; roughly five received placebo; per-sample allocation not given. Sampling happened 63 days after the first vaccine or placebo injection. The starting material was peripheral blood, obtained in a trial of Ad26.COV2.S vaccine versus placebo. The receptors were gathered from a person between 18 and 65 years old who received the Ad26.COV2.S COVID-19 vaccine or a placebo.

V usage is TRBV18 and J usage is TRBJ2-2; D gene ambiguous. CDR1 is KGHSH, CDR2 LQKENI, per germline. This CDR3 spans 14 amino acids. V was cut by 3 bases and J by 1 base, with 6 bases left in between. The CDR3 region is CASSPEQNTGELFF. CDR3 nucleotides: TGTGCCAGCTCACCGGAACAGAACACCGGGGAGCTGTTTTTT.

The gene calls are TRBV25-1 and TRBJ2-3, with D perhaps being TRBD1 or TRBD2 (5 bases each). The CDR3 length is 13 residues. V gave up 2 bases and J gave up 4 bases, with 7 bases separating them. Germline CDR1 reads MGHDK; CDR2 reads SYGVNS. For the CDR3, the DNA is TGTGCCAGCAGTGAAAGGGGAGCAGATACGCAGTATTTT. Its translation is CASSERGADTQYF.

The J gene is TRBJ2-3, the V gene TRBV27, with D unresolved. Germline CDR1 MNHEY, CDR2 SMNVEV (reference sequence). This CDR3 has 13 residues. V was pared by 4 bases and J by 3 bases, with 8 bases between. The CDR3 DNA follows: TGTGCCAGCAGTTATCGTTGGACAGATACGCAGTATTTT. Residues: CASSYRWTDTQYF.

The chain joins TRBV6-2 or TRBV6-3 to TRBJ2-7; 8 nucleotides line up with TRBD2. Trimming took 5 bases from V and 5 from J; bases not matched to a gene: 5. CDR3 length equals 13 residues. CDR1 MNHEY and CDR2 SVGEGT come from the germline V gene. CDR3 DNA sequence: TGTGCCAGCAGTAAGACTAGCGTACACGAGCAGTACTTC. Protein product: CASSKTSVHEQYF.

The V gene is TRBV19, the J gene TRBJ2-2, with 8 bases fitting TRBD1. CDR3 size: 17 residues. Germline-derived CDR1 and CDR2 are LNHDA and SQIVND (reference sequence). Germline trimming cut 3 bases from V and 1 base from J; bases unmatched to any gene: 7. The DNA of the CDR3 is TGTGCCAGTAGTATCTTCTCCGGGACAGGGAACACCGGGGAGCTGTTTTTT. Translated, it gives CASSIFSGTGNTGELFF.

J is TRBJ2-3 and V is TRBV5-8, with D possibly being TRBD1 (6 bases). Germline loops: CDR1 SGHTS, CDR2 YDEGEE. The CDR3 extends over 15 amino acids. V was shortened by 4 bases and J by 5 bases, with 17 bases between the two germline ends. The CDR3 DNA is TGTGCCAGCAGCCCTACAGGGACGCTGGTAGATACGCAGTATTTT. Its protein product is CASSPTGTLVDTQYF.

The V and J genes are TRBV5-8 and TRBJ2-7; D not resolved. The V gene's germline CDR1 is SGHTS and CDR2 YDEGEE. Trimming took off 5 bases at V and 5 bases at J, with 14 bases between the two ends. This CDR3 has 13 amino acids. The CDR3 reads CASSQDPGNEQYF. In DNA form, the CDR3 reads TGTGCCAGCAGTCAGGATCCGGGCAACGAGCAGTACTTC.

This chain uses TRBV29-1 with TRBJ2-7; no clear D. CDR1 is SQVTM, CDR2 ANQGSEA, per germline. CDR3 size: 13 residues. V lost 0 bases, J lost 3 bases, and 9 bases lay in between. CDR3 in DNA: TGCAGCGTTGAAGATCTAGGTGGCTACGAGCAGTACTTC. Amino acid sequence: CSVEDLGGYEQYF.

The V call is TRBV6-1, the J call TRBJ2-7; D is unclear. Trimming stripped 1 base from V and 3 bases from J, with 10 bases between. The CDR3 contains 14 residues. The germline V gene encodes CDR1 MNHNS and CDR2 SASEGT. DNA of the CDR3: TGTGCCAGCAGTGAAGATGCTGTAAGCTACGAGCAGTACTTC. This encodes CASSEDAVSYEQYF.

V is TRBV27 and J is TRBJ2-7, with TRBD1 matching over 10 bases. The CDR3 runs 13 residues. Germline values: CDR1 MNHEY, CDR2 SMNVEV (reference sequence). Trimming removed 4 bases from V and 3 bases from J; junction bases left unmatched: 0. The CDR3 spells CASSWDRGYEQYF. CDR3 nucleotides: TGTGCCAGCAGTTGGGACAGGGGCTACGAGCAGTACTTC.

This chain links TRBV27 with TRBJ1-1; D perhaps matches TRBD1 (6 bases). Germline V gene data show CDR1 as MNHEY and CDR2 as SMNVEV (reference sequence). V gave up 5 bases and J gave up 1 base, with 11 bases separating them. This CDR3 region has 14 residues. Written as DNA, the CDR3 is TGTGCCAGCAGTGCCGGGACACGGAACACTGAAGCTTTCTTT. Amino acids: CASSAGTRNTEAFF.

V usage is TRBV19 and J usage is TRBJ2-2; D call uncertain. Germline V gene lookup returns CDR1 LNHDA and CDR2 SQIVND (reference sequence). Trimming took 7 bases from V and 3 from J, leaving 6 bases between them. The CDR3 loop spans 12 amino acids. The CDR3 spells CASTSYTGELFF. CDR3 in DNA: TGTGCCAGTACCTCATACACCGGGGAGCTGTTTTTT.

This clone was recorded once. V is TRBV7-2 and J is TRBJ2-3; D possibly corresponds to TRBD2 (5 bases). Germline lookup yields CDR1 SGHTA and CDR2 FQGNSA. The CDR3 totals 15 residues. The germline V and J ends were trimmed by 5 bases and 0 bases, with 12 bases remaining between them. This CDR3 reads CASSPRDFSTDTQYF. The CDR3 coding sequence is TGTGCCAGCAGCCCCCGGGATTTCAGCACAGATACGCAGTATTTT.

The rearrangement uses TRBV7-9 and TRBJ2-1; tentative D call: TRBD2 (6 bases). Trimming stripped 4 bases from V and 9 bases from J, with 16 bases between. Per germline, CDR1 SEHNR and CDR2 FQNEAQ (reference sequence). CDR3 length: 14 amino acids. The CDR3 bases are TGTGCCAGCAGCTACGGACTACCCACCGCTGAGCAGTTCTTC. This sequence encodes CASSYGLPTAEQFF.

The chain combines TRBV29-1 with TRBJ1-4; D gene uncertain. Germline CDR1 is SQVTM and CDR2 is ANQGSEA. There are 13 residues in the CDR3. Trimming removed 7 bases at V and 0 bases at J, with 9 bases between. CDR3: CSATGTTNEKLFF. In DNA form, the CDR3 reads TGCAGCGCCACCGGGACAACTAATGAAAAACTGTTTTTT.

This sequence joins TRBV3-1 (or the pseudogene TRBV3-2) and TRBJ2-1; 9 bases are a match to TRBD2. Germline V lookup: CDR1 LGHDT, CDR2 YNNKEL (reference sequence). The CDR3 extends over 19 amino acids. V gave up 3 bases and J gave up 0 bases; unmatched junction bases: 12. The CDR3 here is CASSHGVRLAGVSYNEQFF. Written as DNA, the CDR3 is TGTGCCAGCAGCCACGGAGTCAGGTTAGCGGGAGTCTCCTACAATGAGCAGTTCTTC.

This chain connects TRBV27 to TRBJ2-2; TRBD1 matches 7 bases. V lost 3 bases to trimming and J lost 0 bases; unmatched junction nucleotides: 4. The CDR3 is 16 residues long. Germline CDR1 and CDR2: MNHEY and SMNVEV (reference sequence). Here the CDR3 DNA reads TGTGCCAGCAGTTTTACAGGGGCCGCGAACACCGGGGAGCTGTTTTTT. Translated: CASSFTGAANTGELFF.

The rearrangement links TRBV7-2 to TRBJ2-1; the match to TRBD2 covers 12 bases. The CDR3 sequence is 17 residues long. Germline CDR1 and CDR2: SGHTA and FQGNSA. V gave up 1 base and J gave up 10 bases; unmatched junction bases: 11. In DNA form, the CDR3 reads TGTGCCAGCAGCTTAGGGAGGACTAGCGGGAAGGGGACGGAGCAGTTCTTC. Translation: CASSLGRTSGKGTEQFF.

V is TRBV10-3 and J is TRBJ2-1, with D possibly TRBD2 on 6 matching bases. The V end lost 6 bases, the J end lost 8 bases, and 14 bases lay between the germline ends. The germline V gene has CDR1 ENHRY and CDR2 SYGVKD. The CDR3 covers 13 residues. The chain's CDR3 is CAISGLGGYEQFF. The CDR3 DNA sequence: TGTGCCATCAGCGGACTGGGGGGATATGAGCAGTTCTTC.

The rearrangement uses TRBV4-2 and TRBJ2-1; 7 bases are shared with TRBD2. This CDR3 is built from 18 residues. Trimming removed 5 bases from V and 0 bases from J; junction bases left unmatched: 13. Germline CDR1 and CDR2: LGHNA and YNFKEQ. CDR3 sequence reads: CASSTRTRLAVSYNEQFF. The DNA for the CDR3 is TGTGCCAGCAGCACCAGAACAAGGCTAGCGGTCTCCTACAATGAGCAGTTCTTC.

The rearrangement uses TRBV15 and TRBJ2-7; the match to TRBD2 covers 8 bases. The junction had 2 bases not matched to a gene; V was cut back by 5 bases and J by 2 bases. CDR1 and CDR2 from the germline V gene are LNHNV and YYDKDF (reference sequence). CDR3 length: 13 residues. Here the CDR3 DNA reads TGTGCCACCAGCCCCGGGAGGGCCTACGAGCAGTACTTC. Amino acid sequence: CATSPGRAYEQYF. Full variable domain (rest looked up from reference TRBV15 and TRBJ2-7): DAMVIQNPRYQVTQFGKPVTLSCSQTLNHNVMYWYQQKSSQAPKLLFHYYDKDFNNEADTPDNFQSRRPNTSFCFLDIRSPGLGDTAMYLCATSPGRAYEQYFGPGTRLTVT.

The CDR3 protein is CASSPPGTGELAFF. CDR3 sequence (DNA): TGTGCCAGCAGCCCCCCCGGGACAGGGGAGTTAGCTTTCTTT. The chain links TRBV28 to TRBJ1-1; TRBD1 aligns across 10 bases. This CDR3 comprises 14 residues. CDR1 is MDHEN and CDR2 is SYDVKM in the germline V gene. After removal of 6 bases from V and 10 bases from J, the junction contained 11 bases not matched to a gene.

The DNA of the CDR3 is TGTGCCAGCAGCTTATCCTATAATTCACCCCTCCACTTT. Translated: CASSLSYNSPLHF. The genes are TRBV11-2 and TRBJ1-6; no firm D call. Germline assignment: CDR1 SGHAT and CDR2 FQNNGV. V gave up 2 bases and J gave up 1 base, with 0 bases separating them. This CDR3 contains 13 residues.

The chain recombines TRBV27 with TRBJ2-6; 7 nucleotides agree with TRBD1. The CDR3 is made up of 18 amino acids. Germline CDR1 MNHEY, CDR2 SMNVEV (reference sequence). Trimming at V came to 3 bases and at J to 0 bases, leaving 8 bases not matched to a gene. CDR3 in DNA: TGTGCCAGCAGTTTTACAGGGGACCAATACTCTGGGGCCAACGTCCTGACTTTC. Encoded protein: CASSFTGDQYSGANVLTF.

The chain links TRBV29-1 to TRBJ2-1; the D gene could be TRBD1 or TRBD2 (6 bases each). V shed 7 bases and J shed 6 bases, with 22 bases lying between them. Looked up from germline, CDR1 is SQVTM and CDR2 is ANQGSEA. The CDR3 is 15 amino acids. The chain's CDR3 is CSGGDGDLGGNEQFF. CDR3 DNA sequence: TGCAGCGGAGGAGATGGGGACTTAGGGGGCAATGAGCAGTTCTTC.

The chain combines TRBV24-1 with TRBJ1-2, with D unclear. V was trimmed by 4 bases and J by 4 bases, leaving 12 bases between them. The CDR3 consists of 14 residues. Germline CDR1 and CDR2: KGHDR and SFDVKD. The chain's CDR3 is CATSDLGRSYGYTF. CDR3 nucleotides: TGTGCCACCAGTGACCTCGGACGGAGCTATGGCTACACCTTC.

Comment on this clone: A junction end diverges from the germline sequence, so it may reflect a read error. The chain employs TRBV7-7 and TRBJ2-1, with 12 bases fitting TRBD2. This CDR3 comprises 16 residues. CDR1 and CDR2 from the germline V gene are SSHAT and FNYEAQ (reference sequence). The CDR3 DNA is TGTGCTAGCAGCTTAGTACTAGCGGGAGGAGAGGGCGAGCAGTTCTTC. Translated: CASSLVLAGGEGEQFF. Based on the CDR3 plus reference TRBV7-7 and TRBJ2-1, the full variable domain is GAGVSQSPRYKVTKRGQDVTLRCDPISSHATLYWYQQALGQGPEFLTYFNYEAQPDKSGLPSDRFSAERPEGSISTLTIQRTEQRDSAMYRCASSLVLAGGEGEQFFGPGTRLTVL.

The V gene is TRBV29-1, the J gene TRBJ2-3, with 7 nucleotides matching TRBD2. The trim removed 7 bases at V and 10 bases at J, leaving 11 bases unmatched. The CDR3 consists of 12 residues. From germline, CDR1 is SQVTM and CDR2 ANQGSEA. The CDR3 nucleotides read TGCAGCGCCGTGGATGGGGGAGGGCCGCAGTATTTT. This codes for CSAVDGGGPQYF.

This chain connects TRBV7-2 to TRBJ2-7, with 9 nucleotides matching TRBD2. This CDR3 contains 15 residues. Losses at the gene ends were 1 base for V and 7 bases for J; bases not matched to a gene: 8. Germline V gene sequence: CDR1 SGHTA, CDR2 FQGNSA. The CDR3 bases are TGTGCCAGCAGCTTAGTCGCGGGAGGGCATGGTGAGCAGTACTTC. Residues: CASSLVAGGHGEQYF.